Detailed here is one T cell receptor (beta chain). This entry is derived from a study of blood T cell repertoires in COVID-19. On the study more broadly: Specimens from acute and convalescent COVID-19 originated in the United States, Italy and Spain. The cDNA or gDNA used as material had been derived from T cells, B-cell-depleted T cells, or PBMCs.

Germline trimming cut 7 bases from V and 5 bases from J; bases unmatched to any gene: 10. From germline, CDR1 is SQVTM and CDR2 ANQGSEA. The CDR3 runs 13 residues. Here immunoSEQ multiplex PCR was the method, and the copy in TCRdb shows in-frame clones only, minus some. The data show about 260,000 clones, 84% seen once. Sequenced material: peripheral blood. The sequence came from a woman aged 40 to 50 who had recovered from COVID-19. The chain uses TRBV29-1 and TRBJ1-1, with 7 bases that match TRBD1. CDR3 protein: CSAETGLGTEAFF. The CDR3 DNA follows: TGCAGCGCCGAGACAGGGCTGGGAACTGAAGCTTTCTTT. Based on the CDR3 plus reference TRBV29-1 and TRBJ1-1, the full variable domain is SAVISQKPSRDICQRGTSLTIQCQVDSQVTMMFWYRQQPGQSLTLIATANQGSEATYESGFVIDKFPISRPNLTFSTLTVSNMSPEDSSIYLCSAETGLGTEAFFGQGTRLTVV.